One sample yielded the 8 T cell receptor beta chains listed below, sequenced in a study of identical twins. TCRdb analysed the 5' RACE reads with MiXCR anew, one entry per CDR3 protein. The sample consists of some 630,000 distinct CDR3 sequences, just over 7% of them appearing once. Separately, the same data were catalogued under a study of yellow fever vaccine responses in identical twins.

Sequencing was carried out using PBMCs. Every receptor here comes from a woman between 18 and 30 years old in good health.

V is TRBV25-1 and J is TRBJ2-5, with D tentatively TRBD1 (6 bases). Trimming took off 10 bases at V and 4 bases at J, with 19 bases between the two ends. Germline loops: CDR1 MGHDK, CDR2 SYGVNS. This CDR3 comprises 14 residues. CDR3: CATTNLGQRETQYF. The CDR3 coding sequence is TGTGCCACCACCAACCTCGGACAGCGAGAGACCCAGTACTTC. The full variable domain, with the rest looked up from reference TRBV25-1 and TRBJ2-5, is EADIYQTPRYLVIGTGKKITLECSQTMGHDKMYWYQQDPGMELHLIHYSYGVNSTEKGDLSSESTVSRIRTEHFPLTLESARPSHTSQYLCATTNLGQRETQYFGPGTRLLVL.

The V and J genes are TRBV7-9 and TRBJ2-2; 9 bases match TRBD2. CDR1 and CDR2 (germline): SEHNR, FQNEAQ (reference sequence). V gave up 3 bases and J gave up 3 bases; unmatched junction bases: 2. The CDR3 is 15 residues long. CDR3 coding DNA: TGTGCCAGCAGCTTGAGCGGGGGGCACACCGGGGAGCTGTTTTTT. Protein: CASSLSGGHTGELFF.

The CDR3 nucleotides read TGTGCCAGCAAGGGGGGCAGGCCAGATACGCAGTATTTT. This translates into CASKGGRPDTQYF. The V gene is TRBV5-8, the J gene TRBJ2-3, with D perhaps given as TRBD1 or TRBD2 (6 bases each). The CDR3 consists of 13 residues. CDR1 is SGHTS, CDR2 YDEGEE, per germline. Between the trimmed V and J ends, which lost 6 bases and 4 bases, there was a span of 12 bases.

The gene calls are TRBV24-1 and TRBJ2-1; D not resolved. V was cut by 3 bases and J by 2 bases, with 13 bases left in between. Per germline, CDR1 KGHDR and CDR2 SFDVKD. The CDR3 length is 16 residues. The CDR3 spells CATSDRTLRAYNEQFF. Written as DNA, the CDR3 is TGTGCCACCAGTGATCGGACGTTAAGGGCCTACAATGAGCAGTTCTTC.

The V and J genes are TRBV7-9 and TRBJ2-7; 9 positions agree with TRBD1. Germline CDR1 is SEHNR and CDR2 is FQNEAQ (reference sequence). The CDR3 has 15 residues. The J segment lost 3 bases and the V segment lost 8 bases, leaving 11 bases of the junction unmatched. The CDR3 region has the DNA TGTGCCAGCGGACAGGGGCAAAACAGGTTCTACGAGCAGTACTTC. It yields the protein CASGQGQNRFYEQYF.

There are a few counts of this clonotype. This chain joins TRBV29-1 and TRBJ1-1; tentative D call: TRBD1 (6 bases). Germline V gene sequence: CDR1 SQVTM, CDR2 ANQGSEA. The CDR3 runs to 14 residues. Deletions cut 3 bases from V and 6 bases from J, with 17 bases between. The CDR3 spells CSVEVLRGGSEAFF. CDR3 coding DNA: TGCAGCGTTGAGGTCCTCAGGGGAGGGTCTGAAGCTTTCTTT. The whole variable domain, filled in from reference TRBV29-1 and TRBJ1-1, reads SAVISQKPSRDICQRGTSLTIQCQVDSQVTMMFWYRQQPGQSLTLIATANQGSEATYESGFVIDKFPISRPNLTFSTLTVSNMSPEDSSIYLCSVEVLRGGSEAFFGQGTRLTVV.

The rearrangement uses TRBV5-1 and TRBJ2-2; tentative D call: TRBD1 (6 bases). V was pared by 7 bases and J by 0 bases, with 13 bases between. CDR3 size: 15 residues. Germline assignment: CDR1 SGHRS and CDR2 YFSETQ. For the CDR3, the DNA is TGCGCCAGCCGAACAGGGCGTGCGAACACCGGGGAGCTGTTTTTT. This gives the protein CASRTGRANTGELFF.

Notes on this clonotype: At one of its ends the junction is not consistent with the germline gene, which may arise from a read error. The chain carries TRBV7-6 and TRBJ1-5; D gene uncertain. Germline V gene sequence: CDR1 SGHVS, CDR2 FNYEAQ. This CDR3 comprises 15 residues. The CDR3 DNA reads TGTGCCAGCAGCTTGACTGCTCAGCTCGATCAGCCCCAGAATTTT. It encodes CASSLTAQLDQPQNF.